Shown below are 28 T cell receptor beta chains from a single sample sequenced in a study of OX40 agonist ivuxolimab in advanced cancers. Here immunoSEQ multiplex PCR was the method, and the copy in TCRdb shows in-frame clones only, minus some. Here the sample spans roughly 100,000 clones, under 95% being singletons. The starting material was CD4+ or CD8+ T cells sorted from blood, obtained in a trial of the OX40 agonist ivuxolimab. The receptors derive from an adult with an advanced solid tumor such as melanoma, head and neck, liver or kidney cancer.

This clone came up once. The V and J genes are TRBV7-3 and TRBJ2-5; D unresolved. Germline CDR1 reads SGHTA; CDR2 reads FQGTGA. The V end was cut by 11 bases, the J end by 8 bases, with 21 bases between. The CDR3 consists of 13 residues. DNA for the CDR3: TGTGCCTTTCCGGGTCCCCCCTCAGCCACCCAGTACTTC. Its protein is CAFPGPPSATQYF.

This chain connects TRBV7-2 to TRBJ2-1; the D is unclear. CDR1 is SGHTA, CDR2 FQGNSA, per germline. The ends were cut back, 1 base at V and 5 bases at J, with 9 bases in the middle. The CDR3 loop spans 14 amino acids. CDR3 sequence (DNA): TGTGCCAGCAGCTTAGGGGGAATCGACAATGAGCAGTTCTTC. Translating gives CASSLGGIDNEQFF.

This clone appeared once. The J gene is TRBJ2-7, the V gene TRBV20-1; no definite D call. Looked up from germline, CDR1 is DFQATT and CDR2 is SNEGSKA (reference sequence). V was clipped by 0 bases and J by 11 bases, with 8 bases between them. The CDR3 runs 10 residues. CDR3 DNA: TGCAGTGCTAGAGATAGGAAGGAGTACTTC. This codes for CSARDRKEYF.

The CDR3 DNA sequence: TGTGCCAGCAGCCCGGGACAGCCCTATGGCTACACCTTC. It translates to CASSPGQPYGYTF. The chain employs TRBV5-6 and TRBJ1-2, with 7 positions matching TRBD1. This CDR3 has 13 residues. V was pared by 4 bases and J by 4 bases, with 4 bases of the junction left unmatched. In germline, CDR1 is SGHDT, CDR2 YYEEEE.

The chain couples TRBV18 to TRBJ2-5; D is ambiguous. Germline CDR1 reads KGHSH; CDR2 reads LQKENI. This CDR3 is built from 11 residues. The V end was cut by 5 bases, the J end by 2 bases, with 3 bases between. The CDR3 bases are TGTGCCAGCTCAAATCAAGAGACCCAGTACTTC. The encoded protein is CASSNQETQYF.

This chain connects TRBV9 to TRBJ2-2, with TRBD2 matching over 7 bases. The CDR3 consists of 16 residues. CDR1 and CDR2 (germline): SGDLS, YYNGEE. V trimming: 0 bases; J trimming: 7 bases; junction bases outside the gene matches: 9. The CDR3 DNA is TGTGCCAGCAGCGTAGAAGGCGGGAGAATGAGCGGGGAGCTGTTTTTT. Translated: CASSVEGGRMSGELFF.

This clone showed up just once. The CDR3 DNA follows: TGTGCCAGCAGCAGGATAGACAGGGGTAATACTGAAGCTTTCTTT. Protein: CASSRIDRGNTEAFF. The gene calls are TRBV5-6 and TRBJ1-1; 8 bases map to TRBD1. V lost 4 bases and J lost 5; bases outside the gene matches: 10. CDR3 length equals 15 residues. Germline CDR1 reads SGHDT; CDR2 reads YYEEEE.

V usage is TRBV7-2 and J usage is TRBJ2-7; 8 nucleotides agree with TRBD2. The CDR3 consists of 14 residues. V dropped 5 bases and J dropped 3; count of bases not matched to a gene: 6. Germline CDR1 reads SGHTA; CDR2 reads FQGNSA. The CDR3 DNA reads as TGTGCCAGCAGCAGCACTAGCGGCCTCTACGAGCAGTACTTC. The encoded protein is CASSSTSGLYEQYF.

The CDR3 DNA follows: TGCGCCAGCAGCCTGGGACTAGGCGAGCAGTACTTC. Amino acid sequence: CASSLGLGEQYF. This sequence joins TRBV4-3 and TRBJ2-7, with 8 positions matching TRBD2. From germline, CDR1 is LGHNA and CDR2 YSLEER. The CDR3 is 12 amino acids. Germline trimming cut 4 bases from V and 6 bases from J; bases unmatched to any gene: 2.

The chain uses TRBV6-6 and TRBJ2-1; D remains unclear. CDR1 MNHNY and CDR2 SVGAGI come from the germline V gene (reference sequence). V lost 7 bases and J 4 bases, leaving 11 bases between the germline ends. This CDR3 comprises 13 residues. This CDR3 reads CASKGWSYNEQFF. DNA of the CDR3: TGTGCCAGCAAAGGTTGGTCGTACAATGAGCAGTTCTTC.

V gene TRBV27 combines with J gene TRBJ2-7; TRBD2 agrees at 8 bases. The CDR3 spans 18 residues. CDR1 and CDR2 from the germline V gene are MNHEY and SMNVEV (reference sequence). Trimming at V came to 5 bases and at J to 0 bases, leaving 15 bases not matched to a gene. The CDR3 protein is CASSAFPPGGAYSYEQYF. Written as DNA, the CDR3 is TGTGCCAGCAGTGCATTCCCCCCGGGGGGGGCGTACTCCTACGAGCAGTACTTC.

The chain recombines TRBV19 with TRBJ2-5, with TRBD2 matching over 7 bases. The CDR3 spans 15 residues. Germline V gene sequence: CDR1 LNHDA, CDR2 SQIVND (reference sequence). V shed 1 base, J shed 5 bases, and the junction held 7 bases outside the gene matches. The CDR3: CASSIGGSPGETQYF. The DNA of the CDR3 is TGTGCCAGTAGTATAGGCGGGAGCCCGGGGGAGACCCAGTACTTC.

The chain joins TRBV6-1 to TRBJ2-7; D remains ambiguous. The CDR3 spans 12 residues. The ends were cut back, 6 bases at V and 7 bases at J, with 13 bases in the middle. The germline CDR1 and CDR2 sequences are MNHNS and SASEGT. The CDR3 DNA is TGTGCCAGCAGGGCGATCGGGCAAGAGCAGTACTTC. Translating gives CASRAIGQEQYF.

The chain combines TRBV7-3 with TRBJ2-1; 8 bases match TRBD1. The CDR3 covers 12 residues. CDR1 and CDR2 (germline): SGHTA, FQGTGA. V shed 5 bases and J 15 bases; nucleotides not matched to a gene: 9. CDR3 coding DNA: TGTGCCAGCAGCCTAGAGGACAGGGAGGCGTTCTTC. Protein sequence: CASSLEDREAFF.

The CDR3 here is CASSLGLANNEQFF. The CDR3 DNA follows: TGTGCCAGCAGCTTGGGACTAGCGAACAATGAGCAGTTCTTC. The chain has TRBV7-2 and TRBJ2-1; 10 bases map to TRBD2. Germline V gene sequence: CDR1 SGHTA, CDR2 FQGNSA. J was trimmed by 5 bases and V by 3 bases; bases with no gene match: 1. The CDR3 covers 14 residues.

The gene calls are TRBV9 and TRBJ2-7; 10 positions match TRBD2. Looked up from germline, CDR1 is SGDLS and CDR2 is YYNGEE. CDR3 length: 15 residues. Trimming took 3 bases from V and 3 from J; bases not matched to a gene: 6. CDR3 loop: CASSAGLAADYEQYF. DNA for the CDR3: TGTGCCAGCAGCGCAGGACTAGCGGCAGACTACGAGCAGTACTTC.

The genes are TRBV14 and TRBJ1-2; tentative D call: TRBD1 (5 bases). The CDR3 sequence is 16 residues long. The germline CDR1 and CDR2 sequences are SGHDN and FVKESK. V dropped 0 bases and J dropped 7 bases, with 18 bases sitting between them. The CDR3 DNA reads TGTGCCAGCAGCCAAGATAAGGCCAGGGCGTCGAGTGGCTACACCTTC. Protein: CASSQDKARASSGYTF.

This chain joins TRBV14 and TRBJ2-7; the D gene is possibly TRBD1 (6 bases). The CDR3 is made up of 15 amino acids. V was pared by 1 base and J by 4 bases, with 14 bases between. Per the germline V gene, CDR1 is SGHDN and CDR2 is FVKESK. DNA for the CDR3: TGTGCCAGCAGCCAAGCCGACAGGTTCGAGTACGAGCAGTACTTC. Translating it yields CASSQADRFEYEQYF.

V gene TRBV11-3 combines with J gene TRBJ2-5; D remains unclear. Looked up from germline, CDR1 is SGHNT and CDR2 is YENEEA. The ends were cut back, 0 bases at V and 1 base at J, with 6 bases in the middle. CDR3 length: 14 amino acids. CDR3 in amino acids: CASSLDRFQETQYF. The CDR3 DNA reads as TGTGCCAGCAGCTTAGATAGATTCCAAGAGACCCAGTACTTC.

The chain couples TRBV30 to TRBJ1-4; D ambiguous. The CDR3 loop spans 13 amino acids. V was trimmed by 3 bases and J by 7 bases, leaving 12 bases between them. CDR1 is GTSNPN and CDR2 is SVGIG in the germline V gene (reference sequence). CDR3 in DNA: TGTGCCTGGAGAAGGCCGGAGAGTGAAAAACTGTTTTTT. This gives the protein CAWRRPESEKLFF.

CDR3 residues: CASSNLGRAGVSRNEQFF. The CDR3 bases are TGTGCCAGTAGCAACCTGGGGAGAGCGGGAGTATCGCGAAATGAGCAGTTCTTC. The gene calls are TRBV19 and TRBJ2-1, with 8 bases aligning to TRBD2. The CDR3 is 18 residues long. Germline loops: CDR1 LNHDA, CDR2 SQIVND (reference sequence). Trimming took 6 bases from V and 7 from J; bases not matched to a gene: 20.

The J gene is TRBJ2-7, the V gene TRBV25-1, with D perhaps matching TRBD1 (5 bases). The V gene's germline CDR1 is MGHDK and CDR2 SYGVNS. The CDR3 has 13 amino acids. The V and J ends lost 6 bases and 2 bases respectively, with 11 bases between them. The DNA of the CDR3 is TGTGCCAGCAGGGAACCAGGGACCTACGAGCAGTACTTC. It codes for CASREPGTYEQYF.

The chain is built from TRBV7-8 and TRBJ2-7, with 7 nucleotides matching TRBD1. The J segment lost 3 bases and the V segment lost 5 bases, leaving 7 bases of the junction unmatched. Per the germline V gene, CDR1 is SGHVS and CDR2 is FQNEAQ. CDR3 length: 14 residues. CDR3: CASSASGQRYEQYF. DNA for the CDR3: TGTGCCAGCAGCGCCTCGGGACAGCGCTACGAGCAGTACTTC.

The chain uses TRBV6-1 and TRBJ2-5; 8 bases agree with TRBD1. V was clipped by 3 bases and J by 7 bases; unmatched bases: 7. Germline V gives CDR1 MNHNS, CDR2 SASEGT. This CDR3 has 14 residues. The CDR3 DNA reads TGTGCCAGCAGTGACCGGACAGGGTCAGGGACCCAGTACTTC. It is translated as CASSDRTGSGTQYF.

V usage is TRBV5-1 and J usage is TRBJ1-3; a weak D match, TRBD1 (6 bases). Germline CDR1 SGHRS, CDR2 YFSETQ. V lost 6 bases to trimming and J lost 4 bases, with 11 bases between them. The CDR3 loop spans 13 amino acids. CDR3 sequence: CASNQGWGNTIYF. CDR3 DNA: TGCGCCAGCAACCAGGGGTGGGGAAACACCATATATTTT.

V and J are TRBV19 and TRBJ1-5; weak D call: TRBD1 (6 bases). This CDR3 contains 15 residues. Germline lookup yields CDR1 LNHDA and CDR2 SQIVND (reference sequence). V lost 1 base and J lost 10, with 17 bases in between. As DNA, the CDR3 is TGTGCCAGTAGTATAGGGACAGCCCTAAATTTACCCCAGCATTTT. It translates to CASSIGTALNLPQHF.

In this sample, this clone turned up once. This chain links TRBV7-6 with TRBJ1-4; D remains ambiguous. Germline assignment: CDR1 SGHVS and CDR2 FNYEAQ. This CDR3 has 13 amino acids. V was shortened by 1 base and J by 8 bases, with 8 bases between the two germline ends. The CDR3 spells CASSLGGWEKLFF. CDR3 in DNA: TGTGCCAGCAGCTTAGGGGGTTGGGAAAAACTGTTTTTT.

The CDR3 sequence: CASSFSGQPYEQYF. The CDR3 DNA reads TGTGCCAGCAGTTTCTCGGGACAGCCCTACGAGCAGTACTTC. This chain links TRBV25-1 with TRBJ2-7; 7 positions agree with TRBD1. Germline CDR1 and CDR2: MGHDK and SYGVNS. The CDR3 is 14 residues long. The V and J ends lost 5 bases and 2 bases, in that order; junction bases with no gene match: 6.